This is a list of T cell receptor beta chains from one sample in a study of Ad26.COV2.S vaccination and SARS-CoV-2 variants. TCRdb keeps only in-frame clones here, not all; method: immunoSEQ multiplex PCR. The sample lists hundreds of thousands of clones, 70% to 90% occurring once. The material sequenced was peripheral blood, taken in a trial of Ad26.COV2.S vaccine versus placebo. These receptor sequences come from a person aged 18-60 years who received the Ad26.COV2.S COVID-19 vaccine or a placebo. Both conserved end residues are part of each CDR3. A D gene is named only where the DNA matches it firmly. Clone sizes are given selectively: once, few, many, or a class where the clone is expanded.

J gene | V gene | clone size | D gene | CDR3 DNA | CDR3 protein
TRBJ2-7 | TRBV30 | NA | NA | TGTGCCTGGAGACATCAGGGCGGTTTGATGGAGCAGTACTTC | CAWRHQGGLMEQYF
TRBJ2-7 | TRBV29-1 | NA | NA | TGCAGCGTTGAAACGGGGATCTCCTACGAGCAGTACTTC | CSVETGISYEQYF
TRBJ1-1 | TRBV11-2 | NA | NA | TGTGCCAGCAGCTCCTGGCGGGGCGGGGGGCTGAACACTGAAGCTTTCTTT | CASSSWRGGGLNTEAFF
TRBJ1-2 | TRBV5-1 | NA | NA | TGCGCCAGCAGCTTGGCCGGCGGGGGTGCGGATGGCTACACCTTC | CASSLAGGGADGYTF
TRBJ1-6 | TRBV15 | NA | NA | TGTGCCACCAGCAGAGGTACAGGGAATTCACCCCTCCACTTT | CATSRGTGNSPLHF
TRBJ2-7 | TRBV12-3/TRBV12-4 | NA | NA | TGTGCCAGCAGTTTAGCCAGCTCCTACGAGCAGTACTTC | CASSLASSYEQYF
TRBJ1-4 | TRBV15 | NA | NA | TGTGCCACCAGCAGAGAAGGGCCAAGAACTAATGAAAAACTGTTTTTT | CATSREGPRTNEKLFF
TRBJ2-2 | TRBV3-1/TRBV3-2 | NA | NA | TGTGCCAGCACCCCGGAGGGGGGGGTCACCGGGGAGCTGTTTTTT | CASTPEGGVTGELFF
TRBJ1-3 | TRBV7-3 | NA | NA | TGTGCCAGCAGCCCGGGACTCGGAAACACCATATATTTT | CASSPGLGNTIYF
TRBJ1-1 | TRBV28 | NA | NA | TGTGCCAGCAGTTGGGGGGGGAATATGAACACTGAAGCTTTCTTT | CASSWGGNMNTEAFF
TRBJ1-4 | TRBV29-1 | NA | NA | TGCAGCGTTGGCGGACATAATAATGAAAAACTGTTTTTT | CSVGGHNNEKLFF
TRBJ2-7 | TRBV6-5 | NA | TRBD2 | TGTGCCAGCAGCTCCGGGACTAGGGCGGTCTACGAGCAGTACTTC | CASSSGTRAVYEQYF
TRBJ1-1 | TRBV2 | NA | NA | TGTGCCAGCGGACACTATATGAACACTGAAGCTTTCTTT | CASGHYMNTEAFF
TRBJ2-7 | TRBV6-5 | NA | NA | TGTGCCAGCAGTTACCTGGGACGAATGGAGCAGTACTTC | CASSYLGRMEQYF
TRBJ2-7 | TRBV5-1 | few | TRBD1 | TGCGCCAGCAGCTTGGCTAAGACAGGGGCCGAGCAGTACTTC | CASSLAKTGAEQYF
TRBJ2-1 | TRBV5-4 | NA | NA | TGTGCCAGCTCCCCAGGGACCTACAATGAGCAGTTCTTC | CASSPGTYNEQFF
TRBJ2-7 | TRBV11-2 | NA | NA | TGTGCCAGCAGCTTAGAGCCCCGTCCTTACTACGAGCAGTACTTC | CASSLEPRPYYEQYF
TRBJ1-2 | TRBV9 | NA | TRBD1 | TGTGCCAGCAGCGCCCCAGGGGGCTATGGCTACACCTTC | CASSAPGGYGYTF
TRBJ2-7 | TRBV11-2 | NA | NA | TGTGCCAGCAGCTTAGAGAGGGGTACCTACGAGCAGTACTTC | CASSLERGTYEQYF
TRBJ1-1 | TRBV7-2 | NA | NA | TGTGCCAGCAGCGTCGACAGTGGCACTGAAGCTTTCTTT | CASSVDSGTEAFF
TRBJ2-5 | TRBV10-3 | NA | TRBD2 | TGTGCCATCAGTCTACGGGAGGAAGAGACCCAGTACTTC | CAISLREEETQYF
TRBJ1-4 | TRBV6-5 | once | NA | TGTGCCAGCAGTCCTTCCGGGAGTTTATATGAAAAACTGTTTTTT | CASSPSGSLYEKLFF
TRBJ1-1 | TRBV6-6 | NA | NA | TGTGCCAGCAGTTACGCAGACAAAGCTTTCTTT | CASSYADKAFF
TRBJ1-1 | TRBV19 | NA | TRBD1 | TGTGCCAGTAGTACTGACAGGGCTACTGAAGCTTTCTTT | CASSTDRATEAFF
TRBJ1-2 | TRBV5-5 | few | NA | TGTGCCAGCAGCTTGGCCGCAGGGACACTCTATGGCTACACCTTC | CASSLAAGTLYGYTF
TRBJ2-5 | TRBV18 | NA | NA | TGTGCCAGCTCACCAACGGAGACCCAGTACTTC | CASSPTETQYF
TRBJ1-6 | TRBV6-5 | NA | NA | TGTGCCAGCAGTTCGGGGTATATCTATAATTCACCCCTCCACTTT | CASSSGYIYNSPLHF
TRBJ2-3 | TRBV29-1 | NA | TRBD1 | TGCAGCGTTATCCTTGACAGGGGCACAGATACGCAGTATTTT | CSVILDRGTDTQYF
TRBJ1-2 | TRBV3-1/TRBV3-2 | NA | TRBD1 | TGTGCCAGCAGCCTTACCCGACAGGGGGGCCGCTATGGCTACACCTTC | CASSLTRQGGRYGYTF